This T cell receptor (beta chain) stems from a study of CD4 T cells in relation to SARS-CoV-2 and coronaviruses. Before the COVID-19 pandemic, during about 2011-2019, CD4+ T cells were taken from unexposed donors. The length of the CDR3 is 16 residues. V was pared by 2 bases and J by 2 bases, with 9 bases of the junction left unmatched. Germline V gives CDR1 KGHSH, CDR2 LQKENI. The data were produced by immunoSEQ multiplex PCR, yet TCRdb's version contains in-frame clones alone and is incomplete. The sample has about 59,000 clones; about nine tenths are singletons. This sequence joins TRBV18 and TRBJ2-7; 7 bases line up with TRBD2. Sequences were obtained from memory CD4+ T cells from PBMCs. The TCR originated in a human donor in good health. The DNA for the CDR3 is TGTGCCAGCTCACCAGAAAGAGCGGGGTCCGCCTACGAGCAGTACTTC. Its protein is CASSPERAGSAYEQYF.